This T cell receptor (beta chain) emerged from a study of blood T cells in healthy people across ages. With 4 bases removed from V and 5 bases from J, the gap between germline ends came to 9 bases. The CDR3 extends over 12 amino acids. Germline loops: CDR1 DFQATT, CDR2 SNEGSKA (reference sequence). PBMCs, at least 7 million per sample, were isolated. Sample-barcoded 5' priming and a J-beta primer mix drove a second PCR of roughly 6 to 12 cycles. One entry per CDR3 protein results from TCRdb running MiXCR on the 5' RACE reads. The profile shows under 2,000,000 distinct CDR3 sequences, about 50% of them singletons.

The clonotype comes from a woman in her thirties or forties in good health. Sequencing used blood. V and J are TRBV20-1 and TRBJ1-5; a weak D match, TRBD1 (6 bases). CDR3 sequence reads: CSANRGDQPQHF. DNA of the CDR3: TGCAGTGCTAATAGGGGGGATCAGCCCCAGCATTTT.